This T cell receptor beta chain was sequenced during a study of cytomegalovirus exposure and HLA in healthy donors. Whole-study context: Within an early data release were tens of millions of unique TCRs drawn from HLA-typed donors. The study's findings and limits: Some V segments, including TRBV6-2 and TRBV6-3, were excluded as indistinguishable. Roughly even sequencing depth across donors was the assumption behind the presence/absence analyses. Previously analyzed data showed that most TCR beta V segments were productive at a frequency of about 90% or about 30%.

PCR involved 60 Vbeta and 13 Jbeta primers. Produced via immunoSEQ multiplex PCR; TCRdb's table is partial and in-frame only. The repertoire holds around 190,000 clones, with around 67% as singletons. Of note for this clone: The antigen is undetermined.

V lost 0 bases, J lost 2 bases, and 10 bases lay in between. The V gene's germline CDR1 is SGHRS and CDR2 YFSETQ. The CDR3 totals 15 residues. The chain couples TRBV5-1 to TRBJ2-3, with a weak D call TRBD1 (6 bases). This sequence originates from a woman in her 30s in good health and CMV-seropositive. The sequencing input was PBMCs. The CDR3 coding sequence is TGCGCCAGCAGCTTGGCCAGGGGACCCACAGATACGCAGTATTTT. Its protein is CASSLARGPTDTQYF.